Listed below are T cell receptor beta chains from one sample, sequenced in a study of T cells after yellow fever vaccination. TCRdb fed the 5' RACE reads into MiXCR, producing one record per CDR3 protein. The data contain more than 300,000 distinct CDR3 sequences, approximately 7% of them singletons. This specimen was PBMCs, taken about 41 days after the first yellow fever vaccination. These receptors all come from a man aged 18 to 30 who received the YFV17D yellow fever vaccine. The CDR3 runs from the conserved cysteine through the conserved F or W. Each record gives: clone size, CDR3 length, D gene, V gene, J gene, CDR3 protein, CDR3 DNA. The D gene is left open where the match is weak. Some rows have no size entry. The others give once, few or many, or a class for an expanded clone.

-	13	-	TRBV7-2	TRBJ2-5	CASSVMYQETQYF	TGTGCCAGCAGCGTAATGTACCAAGAGACCCAGTACTTC
-	17	-	TRBV21-1	TRBJ2-7	CASSKVLEVPNFYEQYF	TGTGCCAGCAGCAAAGTTCTCGAGGTTCCGAATTTCTACGAGCAGTACTTC
-	13	-	TRBV20-1	TRBJ2-2	CSAYGRSAGELFF	TGCAGTGCTTACGGACGGAGCGCCGGGGAGCTGTTTTTT
-	14	-	TRBV7-2	TRBJ2-3	CASSQGWSTDTQYF	TGTGCCAGCAGCCAAGGGTGGAGCACAGATACGCAGTATTTT
-	16	-	TRBV29-1	TRBJ1-4	CSVEDPGTATNEKLFF	TGCAGCGTTGAAGATCCCGGGACCGCAACTAATGAAAAACTGTTTTTT
few	17	-	TRBV11-2	TRBJ1-2	CASSLGGPREPNYGYTF	TGTGCCAGCAGCTTAGGGGGCCCACGGGAGCCTAACTATGGCTACACCTTC
many	15	-	TRBV5-4	TRBJ2-5	CASSLVGRVDETQYF	TGTGCCAGCAGCTTGGTCGGCAGGGTGGATGAGACCCAGTACTTC
few	12	-	TRBV12-5	TRBJ1-1	CASGDSTGRAFF	TGTGCTAGTGGCGATTCCACAGGGAGGGCTTTCTTT
many	15	TRBD1	TRBV12-5	TRBJ1-1	CASGLGGGMNTEAFF	TGTGCTAGTGGTTTAGGAGGGGGCATGAACACTGAAGCTTTCTTT
-	16	TRBD1	TRBV24-1	TRBJ2-3	CATRTGGSTSTDTQYF	TGTGCCACCAGGACAGGGGGAAGTACTAGCACAGATACGCAGTATTTT
-	11	-	TRBV12-3/TRBV12-4	TRBJ2-7	CASSLATEQYF	TGTGCCAGCAGTTTAGCGACTGAGCAGTACTTC
many	17	TRBD2	TRBV4-2	TRBJ2-7	CASSQRDGGAFTYEQYF	TGTGCCAGCAGCCAAAGAGACGGGGGGGCCTTCACCTACGAGCAGTACTTC
few	15	-	TRBV20-1	TRBJ2-1	CSARPDWPPLNEQFF	TGCAGTGCTAGGCCCGACTGGCCGCCTCTCAATGAGCAGTTCTTC
few	14	-	TRBV29-1	TRBJ1-4	CSAAQGSTNEKLFF	TGCAGCGCAGCACAGGGTAGTACTAATGAAAAACTGTTTTTT
few	16	-	TRBV11-3	TRBJ2-1	CASSLGGGGSHNEQFF	TGTGCCAGCAGCCTTGGGGGGGGCGGGAGTCACAATGAGCAGTTCTTC
-	13	-	TRBV5-1	TRBJ2-7	CASRLTDSYEQYF	TGCGCCAGCAGGTTGACTGACAGCTACGAGCAGTACTTC
-	15	-	TRBV18	TRBJ2-7	CASSPPGTSSYEQYF	TGTGCCAGCTCACCACCGGGGACTTCCTCCTACGAGCAGTACTTC
-	14	-	TRBV10-3	TRBJ2-5	CAISHFPEEETQYF	TGTGCCATCTCCCATTTCCCTGAAGAAGAGACCCAGTACTTC
-	18	-	TRBV12-3/TRBV12-4	TRBJ2-3	CACSLTPGRVGSTDTQYF	TGTGCCTGCAGTTTAACCCCAGGACGTGTAGGGTCGACAGATACGCAGTATTTT
few	13	-	TRBV5-1	TRBJ2-3	CASSFTAWDTQYF	TGCGCCAGCAGCTTCACGGCCTGGGATACGCAGTATTTT